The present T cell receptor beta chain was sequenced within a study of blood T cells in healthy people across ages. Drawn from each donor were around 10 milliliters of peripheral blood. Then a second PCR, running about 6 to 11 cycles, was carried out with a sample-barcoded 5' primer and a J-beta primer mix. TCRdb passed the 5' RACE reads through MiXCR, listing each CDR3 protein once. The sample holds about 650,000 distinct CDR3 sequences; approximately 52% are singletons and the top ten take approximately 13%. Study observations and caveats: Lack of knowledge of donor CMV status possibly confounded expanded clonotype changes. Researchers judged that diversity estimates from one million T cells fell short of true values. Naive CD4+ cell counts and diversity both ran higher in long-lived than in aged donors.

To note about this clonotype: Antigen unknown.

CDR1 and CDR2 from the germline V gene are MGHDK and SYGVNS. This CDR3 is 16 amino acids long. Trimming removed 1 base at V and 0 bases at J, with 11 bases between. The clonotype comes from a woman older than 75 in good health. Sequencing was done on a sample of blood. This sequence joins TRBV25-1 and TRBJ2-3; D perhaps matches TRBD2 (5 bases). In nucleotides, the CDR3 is TGTGCCAGCAGTGAATTCGGGGAAGCTAGCACAGATACGCAGTATTTT. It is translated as CASSEFGEASTDTQYF.